This T cell receptor beta chain derives from a study of CD8+CD57+ T cells in acquired aplastic anemia. Study background: Average DNA yield from sorted CD4+ and CD8+ cells was about 3.2 ug. There were 10 million to 12 million reads, on average, for CD4+ cells from healthy donors.

Note on this clonotype: The antigen is unknown.

The study profiled TCR beta VDJ and CDR3 using genomic DNA as template. TCRdb passed the reads through MiXCR, listing each CDR3 protein once. This table has 80,000 or so distinct CDR3 sequences, approximately 46% appearing once. The trim removed 0 bases at V and 7 bases at J, leaving 13 bases unmatched. The length of the CDR3 is 17 residues. Germline CDR1 is DFQATT and CDR2 is SNEGSKA (reference sequence). Whole-study findings and limits: Between patients and controls, CD8+ Simpson's diversity did not vary significantly. Between patients and controls, around 30 CD8+ CDR3 sequences were found in common.

The receptor was isolated from a human donor in good health, serving as a control. The sequenced material came from sorted CD4+, CD8+, or CD8+CD57+ T cells (not recorded which) from PBMCs. This sequence joins TRBV20-1 and TRBJ2-7; TRBD1 aligns across 12 bases. Here the CDR3 DNA reads TGCAGTGCTAGAGATGCCTTAGGGGACAGGGGGCTGAGAGAGCAGTACTTC. Residues: CSARDALGDRGLREQYF.